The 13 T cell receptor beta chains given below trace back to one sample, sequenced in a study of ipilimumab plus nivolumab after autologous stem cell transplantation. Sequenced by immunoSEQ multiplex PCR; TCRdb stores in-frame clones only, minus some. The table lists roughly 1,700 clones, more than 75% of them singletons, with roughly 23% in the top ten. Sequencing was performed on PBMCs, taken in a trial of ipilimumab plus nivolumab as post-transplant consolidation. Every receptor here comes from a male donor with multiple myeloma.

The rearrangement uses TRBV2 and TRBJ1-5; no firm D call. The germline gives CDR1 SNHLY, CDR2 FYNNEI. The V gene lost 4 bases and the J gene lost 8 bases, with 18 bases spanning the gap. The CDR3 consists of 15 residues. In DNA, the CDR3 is TGTGCCAGCAGTGCGCTATTTGGGGTTGGGGAGCCCCAGCATTTT. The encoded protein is CASSALFGVGEPQHF.

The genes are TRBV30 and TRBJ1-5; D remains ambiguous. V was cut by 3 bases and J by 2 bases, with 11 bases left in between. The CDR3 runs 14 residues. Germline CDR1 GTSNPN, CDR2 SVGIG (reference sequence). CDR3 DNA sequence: TGTGCCTGGAGCCTCGGTATTGGCAATCAGCCCCAGCATTTT. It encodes CAWSLGIGNQPQHF.

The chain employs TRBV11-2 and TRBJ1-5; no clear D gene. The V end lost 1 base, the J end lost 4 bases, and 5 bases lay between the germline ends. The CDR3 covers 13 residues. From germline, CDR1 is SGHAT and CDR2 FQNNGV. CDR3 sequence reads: CASSLGINQPQHF. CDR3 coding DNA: TGTGCCAGCAGCTTAGGAATTAATCAGCCCCAGCATTTT. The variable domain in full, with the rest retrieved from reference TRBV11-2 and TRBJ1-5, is EAGVAQSPRYKIIEKRQSVAFWCNPISGHATLYWYQQILGQGPKLLIQFQNNGVVDDSQLPKDRFSAERLKGVDSTLKIQPAKLEDSAVYLCASSLGINQPQHFGDGTRLSIL.

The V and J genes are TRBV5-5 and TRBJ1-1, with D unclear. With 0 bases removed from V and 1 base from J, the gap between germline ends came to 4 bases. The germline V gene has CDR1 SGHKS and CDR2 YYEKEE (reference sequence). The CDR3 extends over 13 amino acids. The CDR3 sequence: CASSLAGNTEAFF. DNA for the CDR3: TGTGCCAGCAGCTTGGCAGGGAACACTGAAGCTTTCTTT.

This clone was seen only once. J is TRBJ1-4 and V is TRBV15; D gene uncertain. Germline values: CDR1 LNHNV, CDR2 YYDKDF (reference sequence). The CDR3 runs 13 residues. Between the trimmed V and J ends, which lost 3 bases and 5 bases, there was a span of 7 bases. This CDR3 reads CATSRGRNEKLFF. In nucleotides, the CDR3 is TGTGCCACCAGCAGGGGGAGGAATGAAAAACTGTTTTTT.

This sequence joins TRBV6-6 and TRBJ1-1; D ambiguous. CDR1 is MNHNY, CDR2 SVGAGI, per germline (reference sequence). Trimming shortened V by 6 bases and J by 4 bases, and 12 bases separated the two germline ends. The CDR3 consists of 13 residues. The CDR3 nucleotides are TGTGCCAGCAGGGCTGCCTTAAGCACTGAAGCTTTCTTT. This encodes CASRAALSTEAFF.

CDR3 DNA sequence: TGTGCCAGCAGTCTTCGGGGTCAGCCCCAGCATTTT. As protein: CASSLRGQPQHF. The chain carries TRBV2 and TRBJ1-5; no reliable D call. This CDR3 contains 12 residues. Looked up from germline, CDR1 is SNHLY and CDR2 is FYNNEI. V was shortened by 5 bases and J by 6 bases, with 8 bases between the two germline ends.

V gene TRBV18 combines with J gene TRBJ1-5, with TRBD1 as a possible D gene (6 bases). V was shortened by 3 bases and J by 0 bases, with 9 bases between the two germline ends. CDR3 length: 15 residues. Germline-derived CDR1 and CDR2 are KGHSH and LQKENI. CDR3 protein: CASSPGQISNQPQHF. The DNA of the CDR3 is TGTGCCAGCTCACCCGGACAGATTAGCAATCAGCCCCAGCATTTT. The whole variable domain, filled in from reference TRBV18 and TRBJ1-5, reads NAGVMQNPRHLVRRRGQEARLRCSPMKGHSHVYWYRQLPEEGLKFMVYLQKENIIDESGMPKERFSAEFPKEGPSILRIQQVVRGDSAAYFCASSPGQISNQPQHFGDGTRLSIL.

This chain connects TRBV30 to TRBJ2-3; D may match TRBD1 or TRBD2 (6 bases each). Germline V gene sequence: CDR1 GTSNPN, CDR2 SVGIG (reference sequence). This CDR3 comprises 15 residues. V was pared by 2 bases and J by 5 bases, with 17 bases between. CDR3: CAWSRRAGVGDTQYF. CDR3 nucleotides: TGTGCCTGGAGTAGGAGGGCAGGGGTTGGAGATACGCAGTATTTT.

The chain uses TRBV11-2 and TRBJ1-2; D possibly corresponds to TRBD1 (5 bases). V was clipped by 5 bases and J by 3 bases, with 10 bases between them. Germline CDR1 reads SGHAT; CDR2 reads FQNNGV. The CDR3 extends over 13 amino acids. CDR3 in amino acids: CASSIREDYGYTF. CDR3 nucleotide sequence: TGTGCCAGCAGCATCAGGGAGGACTATGGCTACACCTTC.

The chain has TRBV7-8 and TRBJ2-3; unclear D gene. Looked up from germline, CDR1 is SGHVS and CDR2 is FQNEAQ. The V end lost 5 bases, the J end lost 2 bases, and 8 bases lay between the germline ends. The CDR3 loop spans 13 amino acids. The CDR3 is CASSQRNTDTQYF. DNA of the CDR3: TGTGCCAGCAGCCAGAGAAACACAGATACGCAGTATTTT.

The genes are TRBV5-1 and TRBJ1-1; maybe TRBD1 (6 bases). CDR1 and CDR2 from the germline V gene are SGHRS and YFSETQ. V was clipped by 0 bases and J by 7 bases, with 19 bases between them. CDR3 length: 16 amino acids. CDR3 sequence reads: CASSLAPTGALYEAFF. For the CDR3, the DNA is TGCGCCAGCAGCTTGGCTCCGACAGGAGCTCTTTATGAAGCTTTCTTT.

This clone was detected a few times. CDR3 amino acids: CASSLEEGTTEAFF. As DNA, the CDR3 is TGTGCCAGCAGCTTAGAAGAGGGTACCACTGAAGCTTTCTTT. The chain recombines TRBV11-3 with TRBJ1-1; D not certain. Germline lookup yields CDR1 SGHNT and CDR2 YENEEA. Trimming shortened V by 0 bases and J by 4 bases, and 9 bases separated the two germline ends. CDR3 length: 14 residues.